This T cell receptor (beta chain) was sequenced for a study of cytomegalovirus exposure and HLA in healthy donors. Turning to the study itself: From donors who were HLA-typed, an early data release held about 85 million unique TCRs.

The V gene's germline CDR1 is SGHRS and CDR2 YFSETQ. The length of the CDR3 is 16 residues. The trim removed 0 bases at V and 3 bases at J, leaving 6 bases unmatched. The PCR ran on 60 Vbeta and 13 Jbeta primers. The method was immunoSEQ multiplex PCR; TCRdb's version includes in-frame clones alone and lacks a portion of them. The sample lists about 110,000 clones, 70% to 75% occurring once. The rearrangement links TRBV5-1 to TRBJ2-3; 8 bases line up with TRBD2. The specimen sequenced was PBMCs. This receptor was taken from a woman in her thirties or forties in good health and CMV-seronegative. The CDR3 loop reads CASSLVPGRGTDTQYF. In DNA form, the CDR3 reads TGCGCCAGCAGCTTGGTCCCCGGGAGGGGGACAGATACGCAGTATTTT.